The 12 T cell receptor beta chains reported below all come from one sample, sequenced in a study of T cells after yellow fever vaccination. In TCRdb, the 5' RACE reads were re-called with MiXCR into one record per CDR3 protein. Here the sample spans approximately 110,000 distinct CDR3 sequences, approximately 7% being singletons. This specimen was CD4+ T cells sorted from PBMCs, taken 10 to 11 days after the first yellow fever vaccination. Receptor source: a man younger than 35 who received the YFV17D yellow fever vaccine.

There are many counts of this clonotype. The chain uses TRBV20-1 and TRBJ1-1; TRBD1 matches 7 bases. This CDR3 spans 13 amino acids. Trimming at V came to 5 bases and at J to 4 bases, leaving 7 bases not matched to a gene. Germline V gene sequence: CDR1 DFQATT, CDR2 SNEGSKA (reference sequence). CDR3 DNA sequence: TGCAGTGCTCCCACTCAGGGGGGCACTGAAGCTTTCTTT. It encodes CSAPTQGGTEAFF.

This clonotype was seen at least ten times. This chain joins TRBV3-1 and TRBJ2-3; TRBD2 matches 7 bases. The V gene's germline CDR1 is LGHDT and CDR2 YNNKEL (reference sequence). The CDR3 has 15 amino acids. Unmatched junction bases numbered 8, after V lost 5 bases and J lost 3 bases. Here the CDR3 DNA reads TGTGCCAGCAGCATCGGGACTACGGGGACAGATACGCAGTATTTT. Translating it yields CASSIGTTGTDTQYF.

This clonotype was found many times. The chain is built from TRBV10-3 and TRBJ2-1; D is unresolved. Germline CDR1 is ENHRY and CDR2 is SYGVKD. Trimming stripped 7 bases from V and 3 bases from J, with 13 bases between. The CDR3 totals 14 residues. The CDR3 DNA reads TGTGCCATCACCTATAGTGATATCTACAATGAGCAGTTCTTC. It is translated as CAITYSDIYNEQFF.

This clonotype was seen many times. This could be a read error, since a much larger clone is one nucleotide away. The chain recombines TRBV28 with TRBJ1-2; D call uncertain. The CDR3 totals 12 residues. Trimming shortened V by 2 bases and J by 2 bases, and 3 bases separated the two germline ends. Germline values: CDR1 MDHEN, CDR2 SYDVKM. CDR3 sequence reads: CASSLRNYGYTF. CDR3 nucleotide sequence: TGTGCCAGCAGTTTACGGAACTATGGCTACACCTTC.

This clonotype appeared many times. The chain joins TRBV13 to TRBJ1-1; D perhaps matches TRBD1 (6 bases). The germline V gene encodes CDR1 PRHDT and CDR2 FYEKMQ (reference sequence). This CDR3 region has 15 residues. Trimming pared 5 bases from V and 0 bases from J, leaving 13 bases between. Written as DNA, the CDR3 is TGTGCCAGCAGCGAATACGGGACACTGAACACTGAAGCTTTCTTT. Translated: CASSEYGTLNTEAFF.

This clonotype has a count of ten or more. The chain carries TRBV3-1 and TRBJ2-1, with a tentative D call TRBD2 (6 bases). V gave up 1 base and J gave up 2 bases, with 12 bases separating them. Germline V lookup: CDR1 LGHDT, CDR2 YNNKEL (reference sequence). The CDR3 totals 16 residues. The CDR3 here is CASSQGPGVTYNEQFF. DNA for the CDR3: TGTGCCAGCAGCCAAGGACCGGGAGTAACCTACAATGAGCAGTTCTTC.

Comments on this clonotype: A much larger clone differs by one base, so this may be a read error. The CDR3 DNA sequence: TGCAGTGCTAGGGAAGAACTAGCGGGGTCACCCGAGCAGTACGTC. This codes for CSAREELAGSPEQYV. The rearrangement joins TRBV20-1 to TRBJ2-7; 10 bases are a match to TRBD2. Trimming removed 3 bases from V and 6 bases from J; junction bases left unmatched: 11. From germline, CDR1 is DFQATT and CDR2 SNEGSKA (reference sequence). The CDR3 sequence is 15 residues long.

This clonotype showed up many times. V is TRBV7-2 and J is TRBJ2-1, with 12 bases identical to TRBD2. CDR1 SGHTA and CDR2 FQGNSA come from the germline V gene. This CDR3 is built from 14 residues. Germline trimming cut 1 base from V and 10 bases from J; bases unmatched to any gene: 2. The CDR3 reads CASSLELAGGEQFF. The CDR3 nucleotides read TGTGCCAGCAGCTTAGAACTAGCGGGGGGAGAGCAGTTCTTC.

This clonotype has at least ten counts. This chain links TRBV4-3 with TRBJ2-2; 11 bases match TRBD2. Germline-derived CDR1 and CDR2 are LGHNA and YSLEER. The CDR3 covers 18 residues. V was pared by 2 bases and J by 7 bases, with 12 bases of the junction left unmatched. CDR3 amino acids: CASSQITGTSGGGGELFF. CDR3 sequence (DNA): TGCGCCAGCAGCCAAATTACTGGGACTAGCGGCGGTGGCGGGGAGCTGTTTTTT.

This clonotype was seen many times. The chain is built from TRBV3-1 and TRBJ1-5; the D gene is possibly TRBD1 (5 bases). Trimming took off 6 bases at V and 3 bases at J, with 9 bases between the two ends. The CDR3 totals 13 residues. Germline-derived CDR1 and CDR2 are LGHDT and YNNKEL (reference sequence). CDR3 coding DNA: TGTGCCAGCAGTCCGGGGCACAATCAGCCCCAGCATTTT. This sequence encodes CASSPGHNQPQHF. The full variable domain, completed using reference TRBV3-1 and TRBJ1-5, is DTAVSQTPKYLVTQMGNDKSIKCEQNLGHDTMYWYKQDSKKFLKIMFSYNNKELIINETVPNRFSPKSPDKAHLNLHINSLELGDSAVYFCASSPGHNQPQHFGDGTRLSIL.

This clonotype was seen many times. This sequence joins TRBV7-2 and TRBJ2-1, with 8 bases identical to TRBD2. CDR3 length: 14 residues. Germline trimming cut 3 bases from V and 6 bases from J; bases unmatched to any gene: 4. Germline V gene lookup returns CDR1 SGHTA and CDR2 FQGNSA. The CDR3: CASSLERGLNEQFF. In nucleotides, the CDR3 is TGTGCCAGCAGCTTGGAGCGGGGGCTCAATGAGCAGTTCTTC. Full variable domain (rest looked up from reference TRBV7-2 and TRBJ2-1): GAGVSQSPSNKVTEKGKDVELRCDPISGHTALYWYRQSLGQGLEFLIYFQGNSAPDKSGLPSDRFSAERTGGSVSTLTIQRTQQEDSAVYLCASSLERGLNEQFFGPGTRLTVL.

This clonotype was seen many times. The V gene is TRBV6-1, the J gene TRBJ2-1; D is unresolved. The ends were cut back, 6 bases at V and 0 bases at J, with 18 bases in the middle. Germline CDR1 is MNHNS and CDR2 is SASEGT. The CDR3 is 17 residues long. CDR3 nucleotide sequence: TGTGCCAGCAGCCGACACCCAGTCCGGAGCTCCTACAATGAGCAGTTCTTC. It encodes CASSRHPVRSSYNEQFF.